This T cell receptor (beta chain) was obtained from a study of cytomegalovirus exposure and HLA in healthy donors (TCRdb year 2017). Concerning the study at large: According to an earlier analysis of a few hundred of the donors, about 179 million T cells yielded roughly 100 million unique TCR beta sequences and approximately 300 Gb of sequence data. Roughly 300 gigabases of sequencing data and approximately 91 million unique TCR sequences made up an early release that covered fewer than 650 HLA-typed donors. An earlier analysis of 587 of the donors used high-throughput TCR beta sequencing to judge whether each TCR beta V gene segment behaved as functional or pseudogenic. The T cell repertoires of 666 subjects were profiled by immunosequencing and related to cytomegalovirus serostatus. Of the roughly 420 genotyped donors, less than 85% were placed in the genetic ancestry cluster associated with self-reported Caucasian donors. In the later analysis, no new phenotypic data were used to find candidate immune exposures; instead, reliance was placed on TCR beta sequences and their occurrence across donors. The aim of the study was to test whether cataloging public T cell receptors could identify signatures of past pathogen exposure. Typing coverage differed by locus: A, B, C, DRB1 and DQB1 were typed in roughly 620-640 donors, DQA1 in roughly 510, DPA1 in roughly 590, and DPB1 in roughly 470. The study combined high-throughput TCR immunosequencing, statistical association of individual TCRs with disease status, and machine learning to predict cytomegalovirus infection status. A few DR-DQ haplotypes were handled as single units for association and clustering because linkage in the cohort was strong. Every repertoire in the discovery cohort had been generated on one and the same sequencing platform. Donor age, sex, ethnicity and CMV serostatus were collected together with the repertoire data. HLA typing covered class I and class II loci at four-digit resolution. A later analysis re-analyzed previously published TCR beta repertoires from 600 to 850 donors and added high-resolution HLA genotyping to study TCR occurrence patterns. Among 398 genotyped donors of the cohort, an average of roughly 240,000 unique TCR beta nucleotide sequences were sequenced per donor, roughly 18% of them non-productive. A later genetic analysis took genome-wide SNP genotypes for about 65% of the 666 donors and used that subset as a discovery cohort. Besides the first cohort of under 700 subjects, a separate validation cohort made up of about 120 different subjects was used.

The cohort consisted of 666 healthy bone marrow donors. At the time of sampling, all cohort members were nominally healthy, though unrecorded immune exposures were likely present. The donor tested CMV seronegative and was one of the 352 seronegative cohort members. Every donor gave a peripheral blood sample, and the peripheral blood mononuclear cells from that sample were used for TCR beta sequencing. The Qiagen DNeasy Blood Extraction Kit was used to extract genomic DNA from the blood cell samples. On this clone itself: The clone's antigen remains unknown. No much larger clonotype is one base removed from it; base qualities were not supplied.

From cysteine to phenylalanine, the CDR3 is 12 amino acids long. Left in the record is the CDR3 DNA by itself, 36 bases read in frame from the first base. Trimmed from V: 0 bases; trimmed from J: 6 bases; junction bases lacking a gene match: 0. The germline V gene gives CDR1 as SGHTS and CDR2 as YDEGEE. The method was the immunoSEQ multiplex PCR assay. For the multiplex PCR, a mixture combining 60 forward primers for TCR Vbeta segments and 13 reverse primers for TCR Jbeta segments was used. The CDR3 region of rearranged TCR beta genes was amplified from genomic DNA by a multiplex PCR assay. On the Illumina HiSeq System, the amplified TCR beta libraries were sequenced as 87-base-pair reads. The source study handled its data this way. Across the 670 or so repertoires, a later analysis counted approximately 75 million unique TCR beta chains, roughly 11 million of which were shared by at least two donors. A nearest-neighbor algorithm error-corrected the raw reads and collapsed the reads into unique sequences, merging closely related sequences to remove PCR and sequencing errors. To assign V, D and J gene segments, CDR3 sequences were aligned to IMGT reference sequences. For a sequence to be retained, at least a six-nucleotide match to both a V gene segment and a J gene segment was required. Rearrangements were classified as productive when the CDR3 lacked stop codons and remained in frame with V and J, and all other rearrangements were classified as non-productive. Following IMGT convention, CDR3 was defined as the stretch from the second conserved V-encoded cysteine to the conserved J-encoded phenylalanine. The earlier analysis of 450 to 750 of the donors excluded any sequence lacking an unambiguous match to a single V gene segment. An earlier analysis of fewer than 750 of the donors called V segments functional above 56.7% productive rearrangements and segregating when the between-donor standard deviation exceeded 5%. A statistical classification framework was developed to diagnose cytomegalovirus status using the catalog of TCR beta chain sequences. A later analysis assigned V and J genes by comparing TCR nucleotide sequences with IMGT/GENE-DB human TR gene sequences. Using the TCRdist pipeline, a later analysis assigned CDR3 sequences along with most-parsimonious VDJ recombination scenarios. In a later analysis, each TCR beta chain was defined by its CDR3 amino acid sequence together with its V-gene family, and reads without a unique V-gene family were excluded. To address suspected cross-contamination and a sequencing artifact, a later analysis removed approximately 590 highly shared, low-generation-probability nucleotide sequences. A later analysis calculated a clonal expansion index for each public chain from normalized within-repertoire ranks of inferred template counts. Generation probabilities in a later analysis came from a VDJ recombination model fitted to out-of-frame rearrangements, and those results were checked against IGoR. In a later analysis, TCR-TCR, TCR-HLA and TCR-CMV co-occurrence was scored with hypergeometric tests, and a repertoire-size bias correction was applied to TCR pairs. A later analysis estimated false discovery rates by permuting HLA or CMV assignments 20 times. A later analysis grouped co-occurring TCRs with DBSCAN, adding TCRdist sequence similarity when clustering within HLA-allele-positive subsets. For co-occurrence clustering, repertoires with fewer than 30,000 or more than 120,000 public chains were excluded, along with roughly 5 repertoires with anomalous nucleotide sharing. The clones in this table, taken by TCRdb from immuneACCESS, are in-frame only. Not every clone is retained; where verified, under half of the shortfall comes from an unresolved V gene, and the cause of the rest is unknown. V and J calls plus clone size are reproduced from that table; the DNA served to infer D and trimming. A total of 100,000 to 140,000 clones appear in this sample, 81% of them only once. Of the sample, approximately 2.2% falls within the top ten clones.

Study-wide findings and limitations: Strong co-occurrence of HLA alleles, especially DR and DQ, made assigning TCR associations to individual alleles difficult. A further reported finding was that TCR beta sequences accurately predicted the HLA-A and HLA-B alleles for most subjects in the first cohort. In an earlier analysis of some 550 of the donors, most TCR beta V segments were observed in productive rearrangements about 90% or about 30% of the time, broadly matching IMGT annotations. A later analysis associated about 18,000 TCR beta sequences with specific HLA alleles at a false discovery rate of 0.05. According to a later analysis, TCR association rates differed among HLA loci, with DRB1 alleles showing the most associated TCRs and HLA-C alleles showing the fewest. Because counts were too low, about 18 rarely observed V segments, including chromosome 9 orphons, were excluded from the earlier analysis of 587 of the donors. The study listed approximately 150 TCR beta chains as associated with cytomegalovirus. A later genetic analysis reported fewer N-insertions in productive TCRs among donors in an Asian-associated ancestry cluster than the roughly 700-donor mean. The 87-base-pair reads could not distinguish some IMGT-functional V segments, including TRBV6-2 and TRBV6-3, so those segments were excluded. Compared with equally common non-associated chains, HLA-associated TCR beta chains in a later analysis were more clonally expanded and had lower generation probabilities. The presence/absence analyses assumed that sequencing depth was roughly uniform across donors, and that assumption may not be true. Immune exposure information for the cohort was limited to CMV serostatus. Most TCR sequences were seen in very few donors, while some public TCRs were found in many individuals. Linkage disequilibrium might explain the correlated functional status among segregating V segments, but an unknown experimental factor could not be ruled out. A group of highly shared sequence variants was considered likely to be a technical artifact of the sequencing pipeline. According to a later analysis, most CMV-associated TCR beta chains appeared to be HLA-restricted, and the HLA associations seemed to be driven largely by CMV exposure. According to the authors, the approach could potentially be generalized to other disease states and immunological phenotypes. In this cohort, only TCR beta chains were sequenced, and detectable features were limited by the absence of alpha or paired-chain data. The classifier was reported to diagnose cytomegalovirus status with high specificity and sensitivity in both the original cohort and the validation cohort. In vitro tests confirmed that a few of the cytomegalovirus-associated TCR beta chains recognize cytomegalovirus antigens. According to a later analysis, parvovirus B19, influenza, CMV and Epstein-Barr virus appeared linked to several top co-occurrence clusters. An association between a missense DCLRE1C variant and V-gene and J-gene trimming of TCR beta chains was found in a later genetic analysis and replicated in an independent cohort. HLA typing was unavailable for some donors at each locus, so association tests used only the typed subset.

The clonotype originates from a man aged 30-40 years in good health and CMV-seronegative. The rearranged chain carries TRBV5-8 and TRBJ2-7, with TRBD1 identical over 7 junction bases. The sample taken for sequencing was PBMCs. The CDR3 protein sequence reads: CASSLGTGEQYF. The sequenced DNA is TGTGCCAGCAGCTTGGGGACAGGCGAGCAGTACTTC.